This T cell receptor (beta chain) comes out of a study of identifying expanded T cells in peripheral blood. This table comes from immunoSEQ multiplex PCR, and its TCRdb copy is limited to in-frame clones, with some not included. This sample has 60,000 to 70,000 clones, with over 75% found just once. Comment on this clone: The antigen is not known.

General study results and limits: Clone count variance between roughly 2-week samples rose with total template count. About 1.2 clones differed between technical replicates, versus around 15 and 19 over time.

During the collection period, no donor immune events like infections were recorded. Unmatched junction bases numbered 5, after V lost 2 bases and J lost 4 bases. The CDR3 is made up of 15 amino acids. Germline CDR1 reads MNHNS; CDR2 reads SASEGT. The source material was blood. The rearrangement joins TRBV6-1 to TRBJ1-2; 9 bases line up with TRBD1. This receptor was identified in a person between 18 and 75 years old in good health. In DNA, the CDR3 is TGTGCCAGCAGTGAATCAGAGACAGGGGGCTATGGCTACACCTTC. It specifies CASSESETGGYGYTF.